The clone carrying this T cell receptor (beta chain) was counted only a few times. The antigen remains undetermined. The record originates from a study of T cells in Graves' hyperthyroidism and ophthalmopathy. At the level of the study: Any treatment followed the collection of peripheral blood at initial diagnosis.

The investigators amplified TCR beta CDR3 regions from RNA transcripts. RT-PCR in the first round (using the HTBI primer set) targeted the TCR CDR3. Each CDR3 protein is one row after TCRdb ran MiXCR on the multiplex PCR reads. Of around 700,000 distinct CDR3 sequences listed, about 17% were seen once; the top ten hold around 17%. Study-wide findings and caveats: For ophthalmopathy, model prediction preceded onset by a median about 6.2 months.

The sequence was collected from a woman between 45 and 65 years old with Graves' hyperthyroidism that later progressed to Graves' ophthalmopathy. Specimen: blood.

Here the CDR3 reads CASSPGLAGDLYNEQFF. DNA of the CDR3: TGTGCCAGCAGCCCCGGACTAGCGGGGGATTTGTACAATGAGCAGTTCTTC. The V gene is TRBV7-3, the J gene TRBJ2-1; TRBD2 agrees at 13 bases. The junction had 8 bases not matched to a gene; V was cut back by 5 bases and J by 4 bases. Germline loops: CDR1 SGHTA, CDR2 FQGTGA. This CDR3 has 17 amino acids.